The T cell receptor beta chain under discussion was sequenced for a study of OX40 agonist ivuxolimab in advanced cancers. Background on the study: Every 2 weeks, ivuxolimab was infused into the patients intravenously at between 0.01 and 10 mg/kg. Aged about 20 to 85 with a mean of about 63 years, they were under 85% male. General study points: Antigen specificity was not determined for the expanded peripheral T cells.

About this clone itself: Its matching antigen is unknown.

The CDR3 length is 15 residues. Deletions cut 5 bases from V and 4 bases from J, with 14 bases between. In germline, CDR1 is SNHLY, CDR2 FYNNEI. Some clones are missing from TCRdb's copy, which holds only in-frame ones; the method was immunoSEQ multiplex PCR. The profile shows some 70,000 clones, 84% of them singletons. This sequence originates from an adult with an advanced solid tumor such as melanoma, head and neck, liver or kidney cancer. This chain uses TRBV2 with TRBJ2-2; D is unclear. This material consisted of CD4+ or CD8+ T cells sorted from blood, taken in a trial of the OX40 agonist ivuxolimab. CDR3 sequence reads: CASSLTAPGTGELFF. CDR3 coding DNA: TGTGCCAGCAGTTTGACTGCTCCGGGCACCGGGGAGCTGTTTTTT.